This T cell receptor beta chain was identified in a study of graft-versus-host responses after intestinal transplantation. Background on the study: Recipients underwent multivisceral, liver-intestinal, or isolated intestinal transplants. Among the recipients, all got anti-thymocyte globulin induction and then tacrolimus and steroids for two to four years.

Between the trimmed V and J ends, which lost 1 base and 1 base, there was a span of 13 bases. CDR3 size: 16 residues. CDR1 SGDLS and CDR2 YYNGEE come from the germline V gene. This table comes from immunoSEQ multiplex PCR, and its TCRdb copy is limited to in-frame clones, with some not included. This sample yields about 4,300 clones, of which more than 70% are seen a single time; about 15% belongs to the top ten. Concerning this clone: The antigen is unknown.

Intraepithelial lymphocytes and lamina propria lymphocytes were released through processing of graft tissue. Notes on the study in general: Across patients carrying graft-donor T cell macrochimerism, allografts held high graft-versus-host to host-versus-graft clonal ratios.

This TCR was sampled from a human patient who received an intestinal transplant, so some T cells may come from the graft donor. The genes are TRBV9 and TRBJ2-3; weak D call: TRBD2 (5 bases). The sequences come from ileum tissue, collected roughly 330 days after intestinal transplantation. CDR3 protein: CASSVFSLAGTDTQYF. In nucleotides, the CDR3 is TGTGCCAGCAGCGTATTTAGTCTAGCAGGCACAGATACGCAGTATTTT. Full variable domain (missing parts from reference TRBV9 and TRBJ2-3): DSGVTQTPKHLITATGQRVTLRCSPRSGDLSVYWYQQSLDQGLQFLIQYYNGEERAKGNILERFSAQQFPDLHSELNLSSLELGDSALYFCASSVFSLAGTDTQYFGPGTRLTVL.